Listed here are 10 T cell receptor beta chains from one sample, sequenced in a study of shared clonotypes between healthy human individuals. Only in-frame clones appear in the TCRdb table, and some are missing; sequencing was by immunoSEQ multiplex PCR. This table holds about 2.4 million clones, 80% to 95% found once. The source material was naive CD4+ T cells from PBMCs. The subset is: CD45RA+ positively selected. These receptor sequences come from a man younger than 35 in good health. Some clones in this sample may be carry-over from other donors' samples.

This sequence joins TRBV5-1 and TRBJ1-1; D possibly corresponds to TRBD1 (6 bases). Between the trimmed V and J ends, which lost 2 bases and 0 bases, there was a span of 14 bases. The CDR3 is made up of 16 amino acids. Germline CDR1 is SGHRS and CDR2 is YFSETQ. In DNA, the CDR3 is TGCGCCAGCAGCTTTTGGGCAGGGGATATGAACACTGAAGCTTTCTTT. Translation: CASSFWAGDMNTEAFF.

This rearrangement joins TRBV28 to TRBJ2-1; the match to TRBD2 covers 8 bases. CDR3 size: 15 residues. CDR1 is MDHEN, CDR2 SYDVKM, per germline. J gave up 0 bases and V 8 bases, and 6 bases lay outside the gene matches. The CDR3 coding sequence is TGTGCCAGCGGATTAGCGGGACGCTCCTACAATGAGCAGTTCTTC. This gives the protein CASGLAGRSYNEQFF.

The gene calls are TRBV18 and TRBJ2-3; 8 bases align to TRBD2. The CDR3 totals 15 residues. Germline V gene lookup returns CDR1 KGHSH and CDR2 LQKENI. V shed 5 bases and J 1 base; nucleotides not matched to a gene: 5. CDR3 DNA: TGTGCCAGCTCAGCAGCTAGCGGGCGCACAGATACGCAGTATTTT. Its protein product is CASSAASGRTDTQYF. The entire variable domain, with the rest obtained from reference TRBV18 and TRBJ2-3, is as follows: NAGVMQNPRHLVRRRGQEARLRCSPMKGHSHVYWYRQLPEEGLKFMVYLQKENIIDESGMPKERFSAEFPKEGPSILRIQQVVRGDSAAYFCASSAASGRTDTQYFGPGTRLTVL.

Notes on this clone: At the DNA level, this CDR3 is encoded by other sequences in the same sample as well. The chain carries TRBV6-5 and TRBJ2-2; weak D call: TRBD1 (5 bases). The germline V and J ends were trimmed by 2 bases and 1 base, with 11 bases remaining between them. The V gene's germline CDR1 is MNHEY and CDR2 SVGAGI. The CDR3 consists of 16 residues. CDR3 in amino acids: CASSYGLTENTGELFF. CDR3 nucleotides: TGTGCCAGCAGTTACGGTCTGACAGAGAACACCGGGGAGCTGTTTTTT.

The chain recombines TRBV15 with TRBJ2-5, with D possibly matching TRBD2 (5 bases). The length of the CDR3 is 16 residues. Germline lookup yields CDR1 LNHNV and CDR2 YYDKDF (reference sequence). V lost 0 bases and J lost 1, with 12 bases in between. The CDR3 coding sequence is TGTGCCACCAGCAGAGATCTAAGCGGAACCCAAGAGACCCAGTACTTC. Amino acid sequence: CATSRDLSGTQETQYF.

The CDR3 protein is CSATLGEQYF. The DNA of the CDR3 is TGCAGTGCAACCCTTGGAGAGCAGTACTTC. This chain uses TRBV20-1 with TRBJ2-7; no firm D call. Per germline, CDR1 DFQATT and CDR2 SNEGSKA (reference sequence). Trimming left V 6 bases short and J 7 bases short, with 10 bases between. The CDR3 has 10 residues.

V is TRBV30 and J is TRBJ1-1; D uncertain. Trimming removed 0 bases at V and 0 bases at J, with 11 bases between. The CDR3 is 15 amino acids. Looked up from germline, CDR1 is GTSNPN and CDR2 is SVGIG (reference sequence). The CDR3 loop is CAWSVWPGLNTEAFF. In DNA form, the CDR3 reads TGTGCCTGGAGTGTATGGCCCGGTTTGAACACTGAAGCTTTCTTT.

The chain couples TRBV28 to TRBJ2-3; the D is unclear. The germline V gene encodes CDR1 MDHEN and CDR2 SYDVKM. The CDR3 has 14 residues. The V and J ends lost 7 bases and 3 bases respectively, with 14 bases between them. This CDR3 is CASTPPDATDTQYF. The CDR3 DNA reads TGTGCCAGCACCCCCCCGGACGCAACAGATACGCAGTATTTT.

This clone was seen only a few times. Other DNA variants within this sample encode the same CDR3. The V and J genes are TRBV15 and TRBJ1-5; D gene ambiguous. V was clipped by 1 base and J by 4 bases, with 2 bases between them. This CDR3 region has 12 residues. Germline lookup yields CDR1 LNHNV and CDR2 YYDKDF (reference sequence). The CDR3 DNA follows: TGTGCCACCAGCAGAGGTAATCAGCCCCAGCATTTT. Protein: CATSRGNQPQHF. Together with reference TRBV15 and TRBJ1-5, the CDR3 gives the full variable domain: DAMVIQNPRYQVTQFGKPVTLSCSQTLNHNVMYWYQQKSSQAPKLLFHYYDKDFNNEADTPDNFQSRRPNTSFCFLDIRSPGLGDTAMYLCATSRGNQPQHFGDGTRLSIL.

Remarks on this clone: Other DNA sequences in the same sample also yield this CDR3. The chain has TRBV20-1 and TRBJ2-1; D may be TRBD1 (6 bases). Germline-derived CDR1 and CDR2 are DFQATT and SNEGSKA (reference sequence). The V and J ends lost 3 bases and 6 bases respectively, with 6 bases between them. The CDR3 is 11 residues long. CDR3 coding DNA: TGCAGTGCTAGGGGGGCCAATGAGCAGTTCTTC. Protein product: CSARGANEQFF.